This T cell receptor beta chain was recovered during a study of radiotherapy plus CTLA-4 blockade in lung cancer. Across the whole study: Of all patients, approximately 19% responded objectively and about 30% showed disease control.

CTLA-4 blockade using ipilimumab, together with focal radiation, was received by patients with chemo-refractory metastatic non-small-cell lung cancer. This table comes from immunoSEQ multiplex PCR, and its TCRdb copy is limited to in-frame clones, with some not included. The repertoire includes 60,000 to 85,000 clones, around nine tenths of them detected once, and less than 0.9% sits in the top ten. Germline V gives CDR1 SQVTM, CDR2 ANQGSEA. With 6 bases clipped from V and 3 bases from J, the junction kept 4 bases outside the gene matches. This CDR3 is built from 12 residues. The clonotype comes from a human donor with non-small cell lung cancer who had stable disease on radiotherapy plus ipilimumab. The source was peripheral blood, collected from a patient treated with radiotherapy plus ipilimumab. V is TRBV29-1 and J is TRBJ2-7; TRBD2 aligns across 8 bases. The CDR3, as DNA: TGCAGCGTGAAGCGGGGGCACTACGAGCAGTACTTC. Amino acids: CSVKRGHYEQYF.